The 27 T cell receptor beta chains below all came from one sample that was sequenced in a study of T-cell memory formation after mild COVID-19. MiXCR, run by TCRdb on the 5' RACE reads, gives a single entry per CDR3 protein. The sample records some 180,000 distinct CDR3 sequences, under 15% being singletons. Sequenced sample: PBMCs or a T cell subset sorted from them (not recorded which). Receptors were obtained from a man aged 18-30 years who had mild COVID-19 (a few samples of this study predate the infection). Cell type and time point are not known.

This clonotype was detected a few times. This chain connects TRBV11-2 to TRBJ1-3; D possibly corresponds to TRBD1 (6 bases). Trimming shortened V by 5 bases and J by 0 bases, and 20 bases separated the two germline ends. Germline values: CDR1 SGHAT, CDR2 FQNNGV. This CDR3 is 18 amino acids long. CDR3 loop: CASSHALQGELSGNTIYF. The CDR3 nucleotides are TGTGCCAGCAGCCACGCTTTACAGGGCGAACTCTCTGGAAACACCATATATTTT.

This clonotype has a handful of counts. This chain joins TRBV12-3 or TRBV12-4 and TRBJ1-1; D remains ambiguous. The CDR3 contains 13 residues. V lost 3 bases and J 4 bases, leaving 9 bases between the germline ends. The CDR3 here is CASSFEEITEAFF. The DNA of the CDR3 is TGTGCCAGCAGTTTCGAAGAGATCACTGAAGCTTTCTTT.

The chain links TRBV5-1 to TRBJ1-2; D is uncertain. V lost 0 bases to trimming and J lost 7 bases, with 13 bases between them. The CDR3 covers 14 residues. Looked up from germline, CDR1 is SGHRS and CDR2 is YFSETQ. CDR3 in DNA: TGCGCCAGCAGCTTGGATAGAGGGCGAAGTGGCTACACCTTC. Amino acid sequence: CASSLDRGRSGYTF.

This rearrangement joins TRBV12-3 or TRBV12-4 to TRBJ2-3; no reliable D call. The V end lost 0 bases, the J end lost 5 bases, and 6 bases lay between the germline ends. The CDR3 runs 13 residues. CDR3 protein: CASSLAMRDTQYF. DNA of the CDR3: TGTGCCAGCAGTTTAGCGATGAGAGATACGCAGTATTTT.

This clonotype came up a few times. This chain uses TRBV7-2 with TRBJ2-7; possibly TRBD2 for D (7 bases). The CDR3 sequence is 13 residues long. V lost 3 bases to trimming and J lost 6 bases, with 12 bases between them. Germline loops: CDR1 SGHTA, CDR2 FQGNSA. CDR3 bases: TGTGCCAGCAGCTTTTGGCGGGGGCCCGAGCAGTACGTC. This encodes CASSFWRGPEQYV.

This chain joins TRBV4-2 and TRBJ2-5; D might be TRBD2 (5 bases). This CDR3 has 14 amino acids. Trimming pared 3 bases from V and 0 bases from J, leaving 8 bases between. The V gene's germline CDR1 is LGHNA and CDR2 YNFKEQ. CDR3 region: CASSHGLYQETQYF. The CDR3 bases are TGTGCCAGCAGCCATGGACTGTACCAAGAGACCCAGTACTTC.

This clonotype was recorded a few times. The rearrangement links TRBV7-7 to TRBJ2-7; 7 positions match TRBD1. J lost 3 bases, V lost 5 bases, and 10 bases had no gene match. CDR1 is SSHAT and CDR2 is FNYEAQ in the germline V gene (reference sequence). The CDR3 loop spans 15 amino acids. The CDR3 DNA reads as TGTGCCAGCAGCCCTCGACAGGGTCCTTACTACGAGCAGTACTTC. It encodes CASSPRQGPYYEQYF.

This clonotype was picked up a small number of times. V is TRBV12-3 or TRBV12-4 and J is TRBJ1-5; 7 bases match TRBD1. With V trimmed by 5 bases and J by 1 base, 8 bases remained unmatched. This CDR3 contains 16 residues. The CDR3 loop reads CASSPDRWESNQPQHF. CDR3 nucleotides: TGTGCCAGCAGTCCGGACAGGTGGGAGAGCAATCAGCCCCAGCATTTT.

V usage is TRBV10-3 and J usage is TRBJ2-5, with D perhaps matching TRBD1 (6 bases). V dropped 10 bases and J dropped 3 bases, with 18 bases sitting between them. This CDR3 has 14 residues. The germline CDR1 and CDR2 sequences are ENHRY and SYGVKD. The CDR3 loop reads CATQATGSEETQYF. The CDR3 region has the DNA TGTGCCACCCAAGCAACAGGGTCGGAAGAGACCCAGTACTTC.

This clonotype has ten or more counts. The rearrangement uses TRBV7-9 and TRBJ2-3; TRBD1 matches at 9 bases. Germline V CDR1 and CDR2: SEHNR, FQNEAQ (reference sequence). This CDR3 region has 14 residues. Losses at the gene ends were 10 bases for V and 2 bases for J; bases not matched to a gene: 7. CDR3 region: CATSDRGATDTQYF. CDR3 DNA sequence: TGTGCCACGTCCGACAGGGGGGCCACAGATACGCAGTATTTT. The complete variable domain, with remaining parts taken from reference TRBV7-9 and TRBJ2-3, reads DTGVSQNPRHKITKRGQNVTFRCDPISEHNRLYWYRQTLGQGPEFLTYFQNEAQLEKSRLLSDRFSAERPKGSFSTLEIQRTEQGDSAMYLCATSDRGATDTQYFGPGTRLTVL.

The chain links TRBV5-4 to TRBJ1-2; 8 nucleotides agree with TRBD1. The V and J ends lost 0 bases and 6 bases, in that order; junction bases with no gene match: 7. Germline V CDR1 and CDR2: SGHNT, YYREEE (reference sequence). This CDR3 has 15 amino acids. Written as DNA, the CDR3 is TGTGCCAGCAGCTTGGGGGTGCAGGGGGCACATGGCTACACCTTC. It yields the protein CASSLGVQGAHGYTF.

The chain is built from TRBV7-2 and TRBJ1-3; D not certain. The germline CDR1 and CDR2 sequences are SGHTA and FQGNSA. This CDR3 is built from 13 residues. Trimming pared 5 bases from V and 3 bases from J, leaving 8 bases between. The CDR3 coding sequence is TGTGCCAGCAGCGCCCAAGGTGGAAACACCATATATTTT. Translation gives CASSAQGGNTIYF. Full variable domain (remainder filled in from reference TRBV7-2 and TRBJ1-3): GAGVSQSPSNKVTEKGKDVELRCDPISGHTALYWYRQSLGQGLEFLIYFQGNSAPDKSGLPSDRFSAERTGGSVSTLTIQRTQQEDSAVYLCASSAQGGNTIYFGEGSWLTVV.

This clonotype was seen more than once but under ten times. This sequence joins TRBV7-2 and TRBJ1-2; TRBD1 might be the D (6 bases). The CDR3 extends over 14 amino acids. The V end lost 3 bases, the J end lost 6 bases, and 14 bases lay between the germline ends. Looked up from germline, CDR1 is SGHTA and CDR2 is FQGNSA. The CDR3 loop reads CASSLGRQDHGYTF. CDR3 bases: TGTGCCAGCAGCTTGGGTAGACAGGACCATGGCTACACCTTC. The entire variable domain, with the rest obtained from reference TRBV7-2 and TRBJ1-2, is as follows: GAGVSQSPSNKVTEKGKDVELRCDPISGHTALYWYRQSLGQGLEFLIYFQGNSAPDKSGLPSDRFSAERTGGSVSTLTIQRTQQEDSAVYLCASSLGRQDHGYTFGSGTRLTVV.

This clonotype occurred a few times. The chain joins TRBV20-1 to TRBJ1-5, with a tentative D call TRBD1 (6 bases). The CDR3 has 16 residues. The germline gives CDR1 DFQATT, CDR2 SNEGSKA (reference sequence). V lost 5 bases, J lost 0 bases, and 17 bases lay in between. CDR3 sequence (DNA): TGCAGTGCTCTGGAGGGGGGCGCCGATAGCAATCAGCCCCAGCATTTT. It yields the protein CSALEGGADSNQPQHF.

This clonotype was counted at least ten times. V and J are TRBV20-1 and TRBJ1-2; TRBD1 agrees at 7 bases. Germline assignment: CDR1 DFQATT and CDR2 SNEGSKA (reference sequence). The CDR3 is made up of 13 amino acids. Trimming took 5 bases from V and 4 from J; bases not matched to a gene: 7. CDR3 nucleotides: TGCAGTGCTCGACGCGACAGGGTCTATGGCTACACCTTC. Amino acids: CSARRDRVYGYTF.

The chain is built from TRBV5-1 and TRBJ1-4, with a tentative D call TRBD1 (5 bases). The CDR3 has 15 residues. V lost 0 bases and J lost 7, with 13 bases in between. CDR1 and CDR2 (germline): SGHRS, YFSETQ. For the CDR3, the DNA is TGCGCCAGCAGCTTGGGGTCAGGGTTGGCTGAAAAACTGTTTTTT. Its translation is CASSLGSGLAEKLFF.

This clonotype was picked up many times. The chain combines TRBV12-3 or TRBV12-4 with TRBJ2-3; 8 bases align to TRBD2. J lost 3 bases, V lost 6 bases, and 8 bases had no gene match. This CDR3 is built from 15 residues. In DNA form, the CDR3 reads TGTGCCAGCAGCCTCCGTACTAGCGGTACAGATACGCAGTATTTT. Translating gives CASSLRTSGTDTQYF.

The chain joins TRBV5-1 to TRBJ1-1; 8 bases match TRBD1. V dropped 4 bases and J dropped 3; count of bases not matched to a gene: 8. Per germline, CDR1 SGHRS and CDR2 YFSETQ. The CDR3 extends over 15 amino acids. The DNA for the CDR3 is TGCGCCAGCAGCCTCTCAGGGGGCTCCGACACTGAAGCTTTCTTT. Translating it yields CASSLSGGSDTEAFF.

This chain connects TRBV15 to TRBJ1-1; a weak D match, TRBD1 (5 bases). Trimming stripped 0 bases from V and 6 bases from J, with 11 bases between. This CDR3 comprises 14 residues. CDR1 is LNHNV and CDR2 is YYDKDF in the germline V gene (reference sequence). The CDR3 coding sequence is TGTGCCACCAGCAGAGATCAAGGGGTCTCTGAAGCTTTCTTT. Its translation: CATSRDQGVSEAFF.

The chain combines TRBV7-9 with TRBJ2-2; D is unclear. Germline-derived CDR1 and CDR2 are SEHNR and FQNEAQ (reference sequence). The germline V and J ends were trimmed by 1 base and 3 bases, with 12 bases remaining between them. CDR3 length: 16 residues. Written as DNA, the CDR3 is TGTGCCAGCAGCTTAGGCCGCGGCAAGTACACCGGGGAGCTGTTTTTT. Its protein is CASSLGRGKYTGELFF.

In this sample, this clonotype turned up many times. V usage is TRBV5-1 and J usage is TRBJ1-1; possibly TRBD1 for D (5 bases). The CDR3 loop spans 16 amino acids. The germline CDR1 and CDR2 sequences are SGHRS and YFSETQ. V lost 0 bases, J lost 0 bases, and 12 bases lay in between. This chain's CDR3 is CASSLGGAFLNTEAFF. The CDR3 region has the DNA TGCGCCAGCAGCTTGGGGGGCGCCTTTTTGAACACTGAAGCTTTCTTT.

The chain is built from TRBV6-5 and TRBJ1-2; D is ambiguous. The germline V gene has CDR1 MNHEY and CDR2 SVGAGI. With 6 bases removed from V and 3 bases from J, the gap between germline ends came to 11 bases. The CDR3 is made up of 13 amino acids. This CDR3 is CASRPQADYGYTF. The CDR3 DNA sequence: TGTGCCAGCAGACCACAAGCGGACTATGGCTACACCTTC.

There are a few counts of this clonotype. The chain employs TRBV6-4 and TRBJ2-2; tentative D call: TRBD1 (6 bases). The CDR3 runs 15 residues. Trimming removed 7 bases from V and 0 bases from J, with 12 bases in between. In germline, CDR1 is MRHNA, CDR2 SNTAGT. The CDR3 spells CASTRDKTNTGELFF. CDR3 nucleotide sequence: TGTGCCAGCACTCGGGACAAGACGAACACCGGGGAGCTGTTTTTT.

The chain couples TRBV28 to TRBJ2-3, with 9 nucleotides matching TRBD1. Looked up from germline, CDR1 is MDHEN and CDR2 is SYDVKM. There are 15 residues in the CDR3. Trimming removed 7 bases from V and 1 base from J; junction bases left unmatched: 6. The CDR3 nucleotides are TGTGCCAGCACCGAGAGGGACAGGGGCACAGATACGCAGTATTTT. Its protein product is CASTERDRGTDTQYF.

The chain has TRBV12-3 or TRBV12-4 and TRBJ2-2; no clear D gene. Trimming stripped 7 bases from V and 4 bases from J, with 10 bases between. The CDR3 length is 13 residues. The CDR3 coding sequence is TGTGCCAGCACCCCCCCGGGCACCGGGGAGCTGTTTTTT. Its translation is CASTPPGTGELFF.

This chain uses TRBV12-3 or TRBV12-4 with TRBJ2-6, with 9 bases fitting TRBD1. CDR3 length: 15 amino acids. V gave up 4 bases and J gave up 3 bases; unmatched junction bases: 1. The CDR3: CASSYRGLGANVLTF. The CDR3 DNA is TGTGCCAGCAGTTACAGGGGGCTTGGGGCCAACGTCCTGACTTTC.

This clonotype came up a few times. V is TRBV5-1 and J is TRBJ1-5; 10 positions agree with TRBD1. The V gene end was trimmed by 4 bases and the J gene end by 8 bases; junction bases not matched to a gene: 9. The CDR3 spans 15 residues. CDR1 SGHRS and CDR2 YFSETQ come from the germline V gene. DNA of the CDR3: TGCGCCAGCAGCCCGATGGGGACAGGGGAGGAGCCCCAGCATTTT. It is translated as CASSPMGTGEEPQHF. Filled out from reference TRBV5-1 and TRBJ1-5, the complete variable domain reads KAGVTQTPRYLIKTRGQQVTLSCSPISGHRSVSWYQQTPGQGLQFLFEYFSETQRNKGNFPGRFSGRQFSNSRSEMNVSTLELGDSALYLCASSPMGTGEEPQHFGDGTRLSIL.